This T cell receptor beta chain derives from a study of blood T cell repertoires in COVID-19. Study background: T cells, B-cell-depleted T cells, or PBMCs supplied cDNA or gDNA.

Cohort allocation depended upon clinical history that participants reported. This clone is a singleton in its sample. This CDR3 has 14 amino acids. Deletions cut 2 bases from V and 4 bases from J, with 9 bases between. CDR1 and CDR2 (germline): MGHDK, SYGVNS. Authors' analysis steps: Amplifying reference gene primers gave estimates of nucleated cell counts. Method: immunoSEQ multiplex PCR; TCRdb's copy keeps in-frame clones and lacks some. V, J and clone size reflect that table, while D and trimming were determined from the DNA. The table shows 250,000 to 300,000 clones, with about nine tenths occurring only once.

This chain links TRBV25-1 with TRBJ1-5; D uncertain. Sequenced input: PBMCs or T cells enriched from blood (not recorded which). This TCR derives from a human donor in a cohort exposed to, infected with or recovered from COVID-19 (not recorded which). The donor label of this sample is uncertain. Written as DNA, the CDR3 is TGTGCCAGCAGTGAAAGAGGGTTTAATCAGCCCCAGCATTTT. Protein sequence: CASSERGFNQPQHF.